This T cell receptor beta chain was profiled in a study of vaccination and CD4 T cells after COVID-19. For the study at large: Nasal swab PCR showed SARS-CoV-2 in convalescent patients, under ten with mild and one with severe disease. The authors gave control cultures a CEFX pool, an HIV-1 Nef pool, or no peptide.

As to treatment: approximately 11-day PBMC culture with coronavirus spike peptide pools or control peptides (ViraFEST assay). Comments on this clonotype: Its antigen is unidentified.

Cultured CD4+ T cells had their DNA profiled by the Oncomine TCR Beta short-read assay. A single record per CDR3 protein comes from TCRdb applying MiXCR to the PCR reads. The sample records some 15,000 distinct CDR3 sequences, 45% to 50% being singletons. Germline-derived CDR1 and CDR2 are SEHNR and FQNEAQ (reference sequence). This CDR3 has 16 residues. Trimming took off 1 base at V and 3 bases at J, with 15 bases between the two ends. The receptor comes from a human donor who had recovered from COVID-19. The rearrangement links TRBV7-9 to TRBJ2-5; D is uncertain. The source material was CD4+ T cells from blood, cultured in vitro. This CDR3 is CASSLVNLIVEETQYF. The CDR3 DNA reads TGTGCCAGCAGCTTAGTGAACTTAATAGTGGAAGAGACCCAGTACTTC.